The entry below gives a single T cell receptor beta chain sequence along with its context. This sample was included in a study of T cell changes during pregnancy in multiple sclerosis. The method was immunoSEQ multiplex PCR; TCRdb's version includes in-frame clones alone and lacks a portion of them. The profile covers about 83,000 clones, with nearly 95% appearing a single time and around 1% taken by the ten largest. The sequencing here drew on peripheral blood, taken in the second trimester of pregnancy. The TCR originated in a female donor with multiple sclerosis, enrolled in a pregnancy study.

The CDR3 sequence is CASRFNGGRDEQYF. DNA for the CDR3: TGTGCCAGCAGGTTCAATGGGGGCAGGGACGAGCAGTACTTC. The chain joins TRBV7-9 to TRBJ2-7, with D perhaps TRBD1 (6 bases). V lost 6 bases and J 5 bases, leaving 17 bases between the germline ends. Per the germline V gene, CDR1 is SEHNR and CDR2 is FQNEAQ (reference sequence). This CDR3 comprises 14 residues.